The TCR beta chain described here comes from a study of blood T cell repertoires in COVID-19. Study-wide context: Italy, Spain and the United States were the sources of the convalescent and acute COVID-19 samples. Sample material is recorded as cDNA or gDNA derived from T cells, B-cell-depleted T cells, or PBMCs.

This CDR3 has 15 amino acids. The sample holds a few counts of this clone. Method: immunoSEQ multiplex PCR; TCRdb's copy keeps in-frame clones and lacks some. The sample consists of tens of thousands of clones, 65% to 80% of them appearing once. Sequenced material: peripheral blood. This clonotype originated in a woman at least 80 years old with active or convalescent COVID-19. The chain couples TRBV21-1 to TRBJ1-5; the DNA was not used to check the table's D call, TRBD1. TRBV21-1 is marked as a pseudogene. CDR3 sequence: CASSKLSTVNQPQHF. The CDR3 DNA reads as TGTGCCAGCAGCAAACTGAGTACAGTCAATCAGCCCCAGCATTTT.